These T cell receptor beta chains were read from a single sample in a study of beta chain features in type 1 diabetes. Here immunoSEQ multiplex PCR was the method, and the copy in TCRdb shows in-frame clones only, minus some. The sample lists hundreds of thousands of clones, 10% to 15% occurring once. The specimen was naive CD4+ T cells from blood. The source of these receptors is a man aged 18 to 29 in good health. CDR3s include the opening cysteine and the closing phenylalanine or tryptophan.

CDR3aa: CAISGGYNEQFF
j_gene: TRBJ2-1
v_gene: TRBV10-3

CDR3aa: CASSYTTGTSGGHYEQYF
j_gene: TRBJ2-7
v_gene: TRBV2

CDR3aa: CASSLADTGAGANVLTF
j_gene: TRBJ2-6
v_gene: TRBV5-1

CDR3aa: CASSRSQGEREDTQYF
j_gene: TRBJ2-3
v_gene: TRBV4-3

CDR3aa: CASSPPMGQTYEQYF
j_gene: TRBJ2-7
v_gene: TRBV18

CDR3aa: CASSLQDGRETQYF
j_gene: TRBJ2-5
v_gene: TRBV7-2

CDR3aa: CASSEQGNTEAFF
j_gene: TRBJ1-1
v_gene: TRBV6-4

CDR3aa: CASSLQGELRGYTF
j_gene: TRBJ1-2
v_gene: TRBV19

CDR3aa: CASRGDRGVGGYTF
j_gene: TRBJ1-2
v_gene: TRBV2

CDR3aa: CATSREMPGQGSNEQFF
j_gene: TRBJ2-1
v_gene: TRBV15

CDR3aa: CASSPQGYEQYF
j_gene: TRBJ2-7
v_gene: TRBV25-1

CDR3aa: CASSAGTAWNEQFF
j_gene: TRBJ2-1
v_gene: TRBV9

CDR3aa: CAWASGSGGYTF
j_gene: TRBJ1-2
v_gene: TRBV30

CDR3aa: CASSFTVGGATEAFF
j_gene: TRBJ1-1
v_gene: TRBV7-2

CDR3aa: CASSPRVSGNTIYF
j_gene: TRBJ1-3
v_gene: TRBV14

CDR3aa: CASSGPGLQSSYNEQFF
j_gene: TRBJ2-1
v_gene: TRBV7-2

CDR3aa: CASSPQGDTQYF
j_gene: TRBJ2-3
v_gene: TRBV11-1

CDR3aa: CSVELGPNTGELFF
j_gene: TRBJ2-2
v_gene: TRBV29-1

CDR3aa: CASSSGLAGYTGELFF
j_gene: TRBJ2-2
v_gene: TRBV5-4

CDR3aa: CASSYSLRDRPLFF
j_gene: TRBJ1-4
v_gene: TRBV6-5

CDR3aa: CASSLTGLAEQYF
j_gene: TRBJ2-7
v_gene: TRBV7-9

CDR3aa: CAWSPQGAGYTF
j_gene: TRBJ1-2
v_gene: TRBV30

CDR3aa: CAAQGLGGANVLTF
j_gene: TRBJ2-6
v_gene: TRBV6-1

CDR3aa: CASSRQGYEQYF
j_gene: TRBJ2-7
v_gene: TRBV2

CDR3aa: CASSTPKAGHTGELFF
j_gene: TRBJ2-2
v_gene: TRBV19

CDR3aa: CASSADRSTDTQYF
j_gene: TRBJ2-3
v_gene: TRBV19

CDR3aa: CASSFIGTGGNTGELFF
j_gene: TRBJ2-2
v_gene: TRBV4-2

CDR3aa: CASNPGTGMSDTQYF
j_gene: TRBJ2-3
v_gene: TRBV19

CDR3aa: CASSRIADFSYEQYF
j_gene: TRBJ2-7
v_gene: TRBV28

CDR3aa: CASSLQTPSTDTQYF
j_gene: TRBJ2-3
v_gene: TRBV13

CDR3aa: CASRNQVSNQPQHF
j_gene: TRBJ1-5
v_gene: TRBV6-6

CDR3aa: CASSPLASSYNEQFF
j_gene: TRBJ2-1
v_gene: TRBV18

CDR3aa: CASSINSVSGANVLTF
j_gene: TRBJ2-6
v_gene: TRBV19

CDR3aa: CAVHGTGRGYTF
j_gene: TRBJ1-2
v_gene: TRBV10-3

CDR3aa: CASKRIVGETQYF
j_gene: TRBJ2-5
v_gene: TRBV6-5

CDR3aa: CASRKRGRGNSNQPQHF
j_gene: TRBJ1-5
v_gene: TRBV19

CDR3aa: CASKFDNTYNEQFF
j_gene: TRBJ2-1
v_gene: TRBV5-1

CDR3aa: CASSPSPSDYEQYF
j_gene: TRBJ2-7
v_gene: TRBV9

CDR3aa: CASSAIVAGARFF
j_gene: TRBJ2-1
v_gene: TRBV6-5

CDR3aa: CAWSNKGYQPQHF
j_gene: TRBJ1-5
v_gene: TRBV30

CDR3aa: CATRVGGQETQYF
j_gene: TRBJ2-5
v_gene: TRBV10-3

CDR3aa: CASSDITSRNEQFF
j_gene: TRBJ2-1
v_gene: TRBV6-5